Each of the 32 T cell receptor beta chains below was sequenced from the same sample in a study of identical twins. TCRdb re-derived calls from the 5' RACE reads in MiXCR, one entry per CDR3 protein. The data hold about 700,000 distinct CDR3 sequences, with 5.5% to 7.5% observed a single time. Sequences were obtained from naive T cells sorted from blood. These receptor sequences come from a man aged 18 to 30 in good health.

This clonotype has a count of ten or more. The chain is built from TRBV12-3 or TRBV12-4 and TRBJ2-2; 7 bases align to TRBD1. The length of the CDR3 is 13 residues. V shed 2 bases, J shed 7 bases, and the junction held 1 base outside the gene matches. CDR3 sequence reads: CASSLQGVGELFF. The CDR3 DNA reads TGTGCCAGCAGTTTACAGGGGGTCGGGGAGCTGTTTTTT.

A few counts support this clonotype. V and J are TRBV2 and TRBJ2-5; D remains unclear. There are 14 residues in the CDR3. The germline gives CDR1 SNHLY, CDR2 FYNNEI. Trimming pared 4 bases from V and 5 bases from J, leaving 14 bases between. The CDR3 DNA reads TGTGCCAGCAGTGGAGGTTTGAAGATGGAGACCCAGTACTTC. Translated, it gives CASSGGLKMETQYF.

This clonotype showed up many times. The chain combines TRBV12-3 or TRBV12-4 with TRBJ1-1; a possible D gene is TRBD1 (5 bases). V was shortened by 0 bases and J by 3 bases, with 8 bases between the two germline ends. This CDR3 region has 14 residues. CDR3 protein: CASSLAGTYTEAFF. The DNA for the CDR3 is TGTGCCAGCAGTTTAGCGGGGACTTACACTGAAGCTTTCTTT.

V usage is TRBV7-9 and J usage is TRBJ1-4; possible D gene TRBD1, 6 bases. Per germline, CDR1 SEHNR and CDR2 FQNEAQ (reference sequence). V gave up 3 bases and J gave up 4 bases, with 15 bases separating them. The CDR3 consists of 16 residues. CDR3 in amino acids: CASSFTQGVRNEKLFF. The CDR3, as DNA: TGTGCCAGCAGCTTTACACAGGGAGTTCGTAATGAAAAACTGTTTTTT.

This clonotype was counted only a few times. This rearrangement joins TRBV29-1 to TRBJ1-2; 9 bases are shared with TRBD1. J gave up 12 bases and V 6 bases, and 11 bases lay outside the gene matches. Per the germline V gene, CDR1 is SQVTM and CDR2 is ANQGSEA. This CDR3 is built from 12 residues. The DNA of the CDR3 is TGCAGCGTCGTTGGGGGGACAGGGTTTAACACCTTC. It encodes CSVVGGTGFNTF.

This clonotype was seen many times. The chain links TRBV12-3 or TRBV12-4 to TRBJ1-2, with 7 positions matching TRBD1. The CDR3 covers 14 residues. Trimming cost V 5 bases and J 3 bases; bases outside gene matches: 6. CDR3 in amino acids: CASSRDSTYYGYTF. CDR3 nucleotides: TGTGCCAGCAGTAGGGACAGCACGTACTATGGCTACACCTTC.

The V call is TRBV3-1, the J call TRBJ2-5; D may be TRBD2 (6 bases). CDR3 length: 15 amino acids. CDR1 and CDR2 from the germline V gene are LGHDT and YNNKEL (reference sequence). Between the trimmed V and J ends, which lost 7 bases and 2 bases, there was a span of 17 bases. CDR3 loop: CASNLFGGLQETQYF. CDR3 DNA: TGTGCCAGCAATTTGTTCGGCGGACTACAAGAGACCCAGTACTTC.

This clonotype was counted a few times. The chain has TRBV20-1 and TRBJ2-1, with 11 bases matching TRBD1. The CDR3 spans 15 residues. Trimming at V came to 3 bases and at J to 7 bases, leaving 8 bases not matched to a gene. Germline CDR1 is DFQATT and CDR2 is SNEGSKA (reference sequence). CDR3 residues: CSARSGQGVNNEQFF. The CDR3 DNA follows: TGCAGTGCTAGGTCGGGACAGGGGGTAAATAATGAGCAGTTCTTC.

This clonotype was observed once. The chain has TRBV5-1 and TRBJ2-1, with TRBD2 identical over 7 bases. The V gene's germline CDR1 is SGHRS and CDR2 YFSETQ. The V and J ends lost 4 bases and 1 base, in that order; junction bases with no gene match: 8. This CDR3 comprises 16 residues. In DNA form, the CDR3 reads TGCGCCAGCAGCGTCGAGGCTAGCGGATCCTACAATGAGCAGTTCTTC. Its translation: CASSVEASGSYNEQFF.

The chain links TRBV12-3 or TRBV12-4 to TRBJ2-7, with 12 bases lining up with TRBD2. This CDR3 contains 15 residues. V was clipped by 2 bases and J by 10 bases; unmatched bases: 9. The CDR3: CASSLSGLAGRFQYF. CDR3 in DNA: TGTGCCAGCAGTTTAAGTGGACTAGCGGGACGATTTCAGTACTTC.

This clonotype was detected many times. The chain links TRBV6-1 to TRBJ1-5, with 8 positions matching TRBD1. The CDR3 is 15 amino acids. CDR1 and CDR2 (germline): MNHNS, SASEGT. Trimming at V came to 7 bases and at J to 1 base, leaving 6 bases not matched to a gene. This CDR3 is CASNGQGASNQPQHF. In DNA, the CDR3 is TGTGCCAGCAATGGACAGGGAGCGAGCAATCAGCCCCAGCATTTT.

This clonotype was recorded many times. The rearrangement links TRBV28 to TRBJ2-7, with 9 nucleotides matching TRBD1. V lost 4 bases, J lost 0 bases, and 4 bases stayed unmatched. CDR3 length: 15 amino acids. Germline V gene sequence: CDR1 MDHEN, CDR2 SYDVKM. The CDR3 region is CASSSYRGPSYEQYF. CDR3 coding DNA: TGTGCCAGCAGTTCATACAGGGGGCCCTCCTACGAGCAGTACTTC. The full variable domain, rest sourced from reference TRBV28 and TRBJ2-7, is DVKVTQSSRYLVKRTGEKVFLECVQDMDHENMFWYRQDPGLGLRLIYFSYDVKMKEKGDIPEGYSVSREKKERFSLILESASTNQTSMYLCASSSYRGPSYEQYFGPGTRLTVT.

This clonotype has a count of ten or more. The chain uses TRBV6-5 and TRBJ2-7; 7 bases agree with TRBD1. The junction had 8 bases not matched to a gene; V was cut back by 0 bases and J by 0 bases. Germline loops: CDR1 MNHEY, CDR2 SVGAGI. There are 17 residues in the CDR3. In DNA form, the CDR3 reads TGTGCCAGCAGTTACTCGAAGGCCGGGACAGTCTCCTACGAGCAGTACTTC. Its translation: CASSYSKAGTVSYEQYF.

Ten or more counts support this clonotype. The genes are TRBV12-3 or TRBV12-4 and TRBJ1-6; no reliable D call. V lost 6 bases and J lost 6, with 12 bases in between. The CDR3 length is 14 residues. The CDR3 coding sequence is TGTGCCAGCAGCCCTGCAGTGGCTAATTCACCCCTCCACTTT. Amino acid sequence: CASSPAVANSPLHF.

The rearrangement links TRBV11-2 to TRBJ2-4; maybe TRBD2 (6 bases). The length of the CDR3 is 14 residues. Deletions cut 1 base from V and 5 bases from J, with 9 bases between. In germline, CDR1 is SGHAT, CDR2 FQNNGV. The CDR3 reads CASSLAGEQNIQYF. CDR3 nucleotide sequence: TGTGCCAGCAGCTTAGCGGGGGAGCAAAACATTCAGTACTTC.

A few counts support this clonotype. The chain recombines TRBV5-1 with TRBJ2-3, with 7 bases fitting TRBD2. V was pared by 0 bases and J by 3 bases, with 7 bases of the junction left unmatched. The CDR3 is 16 residues long. Looked up from germline, CDR1 is SGHRS and CDR2 is YFSETQ. CDR3 sequence: CASSLAGGGKTDTQYF. The CDR3 region has the DNA TGCGCCAGCAGCTTGGCTGGGGGGGGGAAGACAGATACGCAGTATTTT.

This clonotype has at least ten counts. This chain links TRBV29-1 with TRBJ1-1; no clear D gene. The CDR3 extends over 12 amino acids. Germline lookup yields CDR1 SQVTM and CDR2 ANQGSEA. The germline V and J ends were trimmed by 0 bases and 1 base, with 3 bases remaining between them. DNA for the CDR3: TGCAGCGTTGAAGACCCGAACACTGAAGCTTTCTTT. It is translated as CSVEDPNTEAFF.

The chain uses TRBV7-2 and TRBJ2-3; 8 bases match TRBD2. J gave up 6 bases and V 7 bases, and 12 bases lay outside the gene matches. Germline assignment: CDR1 SGHTA and CDR2 FQGNSA. The CDR3 runs 15 residues. Here the CDR3 reads CASIVRAGGFDTQYF. The CDR3 bases are TGTGCCAGCATCGTGCGGGCGGGAGGTTTTGATACGCAGTATTTT.

Ten or more counts support this clonotype. A read error is possible here, since a much larger clone lies one base away. The chain links TRBV3-1 to TRBJ2-7, with TRBD1 identical over 9 bases. Looked up from germline, CDR1 is LGHDT and CDR2 is YNNKEL (reference sequence). The CDR3 sequence is 14 residues long. V was pared by 3 bases and J by 2 bases, with 2 bases of the junction left unmatched. In DNA, the CDR3 is TGTGCCAGCAGCCAGGGACAGGGCACCTACGAGCAGTACGTC. Its translation is CASSQGQGTYEQYV.

This clonotype appeared a few times. V and J are TRBV3-1 and TRBJ2-7; D unresolved. CDR1 and CDR2 from the germline V gene are LGHDT and YNNKEL (reference sequence). The V end lost 5 bases, the J end lost 3 bases, and 8 bases lay between the germline ends. CDR3 length: 12 amino acids. The CDR3 reads CASSRYLYEQYF. The CDR3 coding sequence is TGTGCCAGCAGCAGGTACCTCTACGAGCAGTACTTC.

The sample holds many counts of this clonotype. The gene calls are TRBV5-1 and TRBJ2-1, with D maybe TRBD2 (6 bases). This CDR3 has 13 residues. Germline lookup yields CDR1 SGHRS and CDR2 YFSETQ. V lost 3 bases and J lost 9, with 13 bases in between. CDR3 coding DNA: TGCGCCAGCAGCTCCTGGGTTAGCGGTGAGCAGTTCTTC. It yields the protein CASSSWVSGEQFF.

The V call is TRBV30, the J call TRBJ2-3, with 8 bases lining up with TRBD2. The CDR3 length is 12 residues. CDR1 is GTSNPN, CDR2 SVGIG, per germline (reference sequence). Germline trimming cut 7 bases from V and 3 bases from J; bases unmatched to any gene: 3. CDR3 sequence: CASGTRTDTQYF. In DNA, the CDR3 is TGTGCCTCCGGGACTAGGACAGATACGCAGTATTTT.

This clonotype was counted ten times or more. V and J are TRBV4-2 and TRBJ2-6, with 9 nucleotides matching TRBD2. Germline loops: CDR1 LGHNA, CDR2 YNFKEQ. The CDR3 loop spans 18 amino acids. The J segment lost 2 bases and the V segment lost 2 bases, leaving 7 bases of the junction unmatched. Here the CDR3 reads CASSQLLAGGPGANVLTF. CDR3 sequence (DNA): TGTGCCAGCAGCCAACTACTGGCGGGAGGGCCTGGGGCCAACGTCCTGACTTTC.

This clonotype showed up many times. The CDR3 region is CAISTGSLYEQYF. The DNA for the CDR3 is TGTGCCATCAGCACAGGGTCCCTATACGAGCAGTACTTC. V usage is TRBV10-3 and J usage is TRBJ2-7; D possibly corresponds to TRBD1 (6 bases). V shed 6 bases and J shed 4 bases, with 13 bases lying between them. Germline V gene lookup returns CDR1 ENHRY and CDR2 SYGVKD. The CDR3 has 13 amino acids.

This clonotype was seen only a few times. This chain links TRBV11-2 with TRBJ2-6; D may match TRBD1 or TRBD2 (6 bases each). Germline values: CDR1 SGHAT, CDR2 FQNNGV. Trimming took off 5 bases at V and 2 bases at J, with 13 bases between the two ends. There are 16 residues in the CDR3. In nucleotides, the CDR3 is TGTGCCAGCAGCCCCGTCGGGGGCGCTGGGGCCAACGTCCTGACTTTC. It translates to CASSPVGGAGANVLTF.

This clonotype was detected many times. The V gene is TRBV6-6, the J gene TRBJ2-5; D may be TRBD2 (6 bases). V was shortened by 8 bases and J by 3 bases, with 13 bases between the two germline ends. This CDR3 has 13 residues. Looked up from germline, CDR1 is MNHNY and CDR2 is SVGAGI (reference sequence). The DNA for the CDR3 is TGTGCCAGCCACCGCGGGAACGAAGAGACCCAGTACTTC. Its translation is CASHRGNEETQYF.

This clonotype was counted only a few times. This chain uses TRBV7-2 with TRBJ2-3; 8 bases line up with TRBD2. The germline gives CDR1 SGHTA, CDR2 FQGNSA. With 4 bases clipped from V and 11 bases from J, the junction kept 8 bases outside the gene matches. The length of the CDR3 is 13 residues. The CDR3 DNA reads TGTGCCAGCAGCTCCCAATATAGCGGGATGCAGTATTTT. This encodes CASSSQYSGMQYF.

This clonotype came up many times. V usage is TRBV28 and J usage is TRBJ2-1; perhaps D is TRBD1 or TRBD2 (5 bases each). CDR3 length: 14 amino acids. V lost 7 bases and J 0 bases, leaving 10 bases between the germline ends. Germline V CDR1 and CDR2: MDHEN, SYDVKM. The CDR3 spells CASTPGSSYNEQFF. In nucleotides, the CDR3 is TGTGCCAGCACTCCAGGGAGCTCCTACAATGAGCAGTTCTTC.

This clonotype was detected ten times or more. The chain has TRBV20-1 and TRBJ2-7; D is possibly TRBD2 (6 bases). The CDR3 spans 13 residues. Germline assignment: CDR1 DFQATT and CDR2 SNEGSKA (reference sequence). The germline V and J ends were trimmed by 4 bases and 4 bases, with 14 bases remaining between them. The CDR3: CSATLGGGYEQYF. The CDR3, as DNA: TGCAGTGCTACGTTGGGAGGCGGATACGAGCAGTACTTC.

The table lists this clonotype with many counts. This chain uses TRBV24-1 with TRBJ2-1; 9 positions agree with TRBD2. Germline CDR1 and CDR2: KGHDR and SFDVKD. The V gene end was trimmed by 1 base and the J gene end by 4 bases; junction bases not matched to a gene: 4. This CDR3 has 16 amino acids. CDR3 sequence: CATSDFSAGGYNEQFF. The CDR3 DNA is TGTGCCACCAGTGATTTTTCTGCGGGAGGGTACAATGAGCAGTTCTTC.

This clonotype was counted at least ten times. The chain carries TRBV4-3 and TRBJ1-5; D is perhaps TRBD1 (6 bases). This CDR3 is 14 amino acids long. Germline V CDR1 and CDR2: LGHNA, YSLEER. Deletions cut 0 bases from V and 5 bases from J, with 8 bases between. CDR3 loop: CASSQEDRDQPQHF. The CDR3 DNA reads TGCGCCAGCAGCCAAGAGGACAGAGATCAGCCCCAGCATTTT.

The rearrangement links TRBV7-2 to TRBJ2-7; unclear D gene. Between the trimmed V and J ends, which lost 4 bases and 1 base, there was a span of 11 bases. CDR1 and CDR2 from the germline V gene are SGHTA and FQGNSA. This CDR3 comprises 14 residues. The DNA for the CDR3 is TGTGCCAGCAGCTCACGACTTGTGTCCTACGAGCAGTACTTC. Its protein is CASSSRLVSYEQYF.